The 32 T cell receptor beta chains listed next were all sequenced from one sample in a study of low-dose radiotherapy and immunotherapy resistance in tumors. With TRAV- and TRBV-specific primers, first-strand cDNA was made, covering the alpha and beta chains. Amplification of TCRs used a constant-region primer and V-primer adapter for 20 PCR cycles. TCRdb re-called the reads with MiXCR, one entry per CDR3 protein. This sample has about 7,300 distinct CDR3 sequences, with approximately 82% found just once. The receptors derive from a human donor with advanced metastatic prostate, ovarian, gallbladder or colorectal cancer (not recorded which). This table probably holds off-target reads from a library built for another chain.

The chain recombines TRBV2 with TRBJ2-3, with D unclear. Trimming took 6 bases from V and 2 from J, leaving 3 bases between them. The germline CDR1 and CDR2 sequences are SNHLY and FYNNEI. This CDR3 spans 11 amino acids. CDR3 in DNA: TGTGCCAGCAGCACCACAGATACGCAGTATTTT. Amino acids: CASSTTDTQYF. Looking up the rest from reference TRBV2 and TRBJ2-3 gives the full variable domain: EPEVTQTPSHQVTQMGQEVILRCVPISNHLYFYWYRQILGQKVEFLVSFYNNEISEKSEIFDDQFSVERPDGSNFTLKIRSTKLEDSAMYFCASSTTDTQYFGPGTRLTVL.

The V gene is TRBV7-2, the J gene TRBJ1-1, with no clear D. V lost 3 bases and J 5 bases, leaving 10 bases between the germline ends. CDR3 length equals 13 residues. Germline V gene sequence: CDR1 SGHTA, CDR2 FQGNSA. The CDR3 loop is CASSFGGGTEAFF. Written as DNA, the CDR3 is TGTGCCAGCAGCTTTGGTGGAGGGACTGAAGCTTTCTTT.

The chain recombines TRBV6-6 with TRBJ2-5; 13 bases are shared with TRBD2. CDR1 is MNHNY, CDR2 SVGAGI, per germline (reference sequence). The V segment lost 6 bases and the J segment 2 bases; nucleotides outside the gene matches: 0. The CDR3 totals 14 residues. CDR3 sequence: CASRGLAGQETQYF. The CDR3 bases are TGTGCCAGCAGGGGACTAGCGGGGCAAGAGACCCAGTACTTC.

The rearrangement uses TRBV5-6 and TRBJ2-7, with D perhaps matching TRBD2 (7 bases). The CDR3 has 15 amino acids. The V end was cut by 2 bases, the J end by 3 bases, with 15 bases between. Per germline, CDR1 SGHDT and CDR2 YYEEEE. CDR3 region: CASSFGRGAYYEQYF. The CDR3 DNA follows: TGTGCCAGCAGCTTCGGTCGGGGGGCCTACTACGAGCAGTACTTC.

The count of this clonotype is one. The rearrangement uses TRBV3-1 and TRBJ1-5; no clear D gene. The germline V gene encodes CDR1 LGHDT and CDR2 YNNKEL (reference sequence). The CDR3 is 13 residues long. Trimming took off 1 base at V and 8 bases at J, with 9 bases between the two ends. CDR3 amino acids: CASSQGPREPQHF. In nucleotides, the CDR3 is TGTGCCAGCAGCCAAGGCCCGAGGGAGCCCCAGCATTTT.

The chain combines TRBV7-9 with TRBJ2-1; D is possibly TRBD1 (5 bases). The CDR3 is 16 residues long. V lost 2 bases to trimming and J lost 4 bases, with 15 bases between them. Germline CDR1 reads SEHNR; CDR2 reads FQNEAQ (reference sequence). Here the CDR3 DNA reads TGTGCCAGCAGCTTATTCGGCAGGGTGGCATACAATGAGCAGTTCTTC. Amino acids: CASSLFGRVAYNEQFF.

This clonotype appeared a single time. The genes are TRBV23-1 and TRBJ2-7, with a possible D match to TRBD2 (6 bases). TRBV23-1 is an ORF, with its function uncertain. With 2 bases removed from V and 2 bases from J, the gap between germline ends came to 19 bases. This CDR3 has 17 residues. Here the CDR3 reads CASSQNPPPGSPYEQYF. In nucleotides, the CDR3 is TGCGCCAGCAGTCAAAATCCACCACCCGGGAGCCCCTACGAGCAGTACTTC.

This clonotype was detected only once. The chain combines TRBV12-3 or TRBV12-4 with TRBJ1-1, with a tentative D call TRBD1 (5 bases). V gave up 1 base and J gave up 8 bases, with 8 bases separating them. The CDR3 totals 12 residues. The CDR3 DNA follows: TGTGCCAGCAGTTTAGGGACAAGCGAAGCTTTCTTT. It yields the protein CASSLGTSEAFF.

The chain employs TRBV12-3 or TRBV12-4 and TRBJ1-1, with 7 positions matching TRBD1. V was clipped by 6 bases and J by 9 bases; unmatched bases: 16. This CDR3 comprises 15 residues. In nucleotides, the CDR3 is TGTGCCAGCAGCGTCACAGGGGAATTAGGAGATAAAGCTTTCTTT. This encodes CASSVTGELGDKAFF.

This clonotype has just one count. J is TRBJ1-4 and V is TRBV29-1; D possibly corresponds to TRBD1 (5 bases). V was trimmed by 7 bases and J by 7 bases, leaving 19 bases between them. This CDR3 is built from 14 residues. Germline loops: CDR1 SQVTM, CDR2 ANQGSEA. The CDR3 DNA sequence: TGCAGCGCAGGGACCGGGACGGCCAGTGAAAAACTGTTTTTT. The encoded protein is CSAGTGTASEKLFF.

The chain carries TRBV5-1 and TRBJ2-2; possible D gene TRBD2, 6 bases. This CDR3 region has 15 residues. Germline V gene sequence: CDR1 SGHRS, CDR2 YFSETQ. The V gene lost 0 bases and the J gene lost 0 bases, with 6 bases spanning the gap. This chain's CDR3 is CASSLGTTNTGELFF. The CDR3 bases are TGCGCCAGCAGCTTGGGGACTACGAACACCGGGGAGCTGTTTTTT.

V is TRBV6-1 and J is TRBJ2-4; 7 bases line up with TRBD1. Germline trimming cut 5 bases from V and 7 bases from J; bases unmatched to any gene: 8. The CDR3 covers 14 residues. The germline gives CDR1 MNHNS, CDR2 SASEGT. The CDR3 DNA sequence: TGTGCCAGCAGTTATCCAGGGGGTGGTAACATTCAGTACTTC. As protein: CASSYPGGGNIQYF.

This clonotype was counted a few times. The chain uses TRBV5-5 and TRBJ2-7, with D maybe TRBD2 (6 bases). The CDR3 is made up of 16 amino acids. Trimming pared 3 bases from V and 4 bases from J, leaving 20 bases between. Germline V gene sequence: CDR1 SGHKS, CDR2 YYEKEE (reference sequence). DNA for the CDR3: TGTGCCAGCAGCTCCTACGGTCTGGGGCGGGGTTACGAGCAGTACTTC. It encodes CASSSYGLGRGYEQYF.

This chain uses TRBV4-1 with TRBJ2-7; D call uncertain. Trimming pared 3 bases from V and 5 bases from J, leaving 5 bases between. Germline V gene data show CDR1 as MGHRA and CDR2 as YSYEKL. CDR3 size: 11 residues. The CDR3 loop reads CASSHSDEQYF. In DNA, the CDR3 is TGCGCCAGCAGCCATAGTGACGAGCAGTACTTC.

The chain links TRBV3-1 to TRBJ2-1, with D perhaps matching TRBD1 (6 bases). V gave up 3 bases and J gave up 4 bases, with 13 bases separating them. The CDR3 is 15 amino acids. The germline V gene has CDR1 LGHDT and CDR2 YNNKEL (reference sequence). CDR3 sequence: CASSHKTGVYNEQFF. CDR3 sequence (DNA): TGTGCCAGCAGCCATAAGACAGGCGTATACAATGAGCAGTTCTTC.

CDR3 in DNA: TGTGCCAGCAGTCGCGAGGGGGCGGCCTACAATGAGCAGTTCTTC. Protein product: CASSREGAAYNEQFF. The rearrangement uses TRBV6-1 and TRBJ2-1; TRBD1 agrees at 7 bases. Unmatched junction bases numbered 6, after V lost 5 bases and J lost 2 bases. Germline V lookup: CDR1 MNHNS, CDR2 SASEGT. This CDR3 region has 15 residues.

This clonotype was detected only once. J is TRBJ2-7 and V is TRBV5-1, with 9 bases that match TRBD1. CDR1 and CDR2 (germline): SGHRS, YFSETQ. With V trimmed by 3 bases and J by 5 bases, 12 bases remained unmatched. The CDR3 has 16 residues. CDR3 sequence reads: CASSSRAGTGIHEQYF. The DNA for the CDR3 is TGCGCCAGCAGCTCGCGGGCCGGGACAGGGATACACGAGCAGTACTTC.

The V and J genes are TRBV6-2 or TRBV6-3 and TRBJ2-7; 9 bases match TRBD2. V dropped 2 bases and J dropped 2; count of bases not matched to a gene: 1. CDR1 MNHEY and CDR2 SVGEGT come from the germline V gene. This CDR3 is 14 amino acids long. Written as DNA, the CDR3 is TGTGCCAGCAGTTACCGCGGGGGGGCCTACGAGCAGTACTTC. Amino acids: CASSYRGGAYEQYF.

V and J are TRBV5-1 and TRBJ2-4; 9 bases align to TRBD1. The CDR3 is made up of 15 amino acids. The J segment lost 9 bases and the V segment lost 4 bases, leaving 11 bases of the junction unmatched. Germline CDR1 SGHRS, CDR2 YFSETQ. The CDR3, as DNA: TGCGCCAGCAGCACAGGTGACGGACAGGGGAGCATTCAGTACTTC. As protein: CASSTGDGQGSIQYF. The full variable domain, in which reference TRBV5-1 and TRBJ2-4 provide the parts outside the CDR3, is KAGVTQTPRYLIKTRGQQVTLSCSPISGHRSVSWYQQTPGQGLQFLFEYFSETQRNKGNFPGRFSGRQFSNSRSEMNVSTLELGDSALYLCASSTGDGQGSIQYFGAGTRLSVL.

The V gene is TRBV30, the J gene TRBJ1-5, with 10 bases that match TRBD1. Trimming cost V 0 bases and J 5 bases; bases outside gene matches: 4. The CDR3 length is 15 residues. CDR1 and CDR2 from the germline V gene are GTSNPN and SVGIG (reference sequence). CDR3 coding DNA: TGTGCCTGGAGTGTACTGGGGACAGGGGATCAGCCCCAGCATTTT. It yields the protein CAWSVLGTGDQPQHF.

The CDR3 spells CAWRPYNEQFF. The CDR3 DNA is TGTGCCTGGAGACCCTACAATGAGCAGTTCTTC. The chain couples TRBV30 to TRBJ2-1; D is unclear. V was shortened by 3 bases and J by 2 bases, with 2 bases between the two germline ends. The CDR3 spans 11 residues. Germline values: CDR1 GTSNPN, CDR2 SVGIG (reference sequence).

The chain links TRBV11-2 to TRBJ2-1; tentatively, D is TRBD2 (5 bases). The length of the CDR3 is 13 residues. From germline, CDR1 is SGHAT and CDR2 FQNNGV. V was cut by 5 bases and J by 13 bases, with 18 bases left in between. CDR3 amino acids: CASSPAGGPFQFF. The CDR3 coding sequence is TGTGCCAGCAGCCCTGCGGGCGGGCCCTTTCAGTTCTTC.

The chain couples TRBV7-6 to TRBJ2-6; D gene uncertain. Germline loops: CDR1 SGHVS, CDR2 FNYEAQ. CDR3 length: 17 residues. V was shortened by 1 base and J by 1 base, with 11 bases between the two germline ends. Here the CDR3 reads CASSLVAHLSGANVLTF. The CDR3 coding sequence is TGTGCCAGCAGCTTAGTTGCACACCTTTCTGGGGCCAACGTCCTGACTTTC.

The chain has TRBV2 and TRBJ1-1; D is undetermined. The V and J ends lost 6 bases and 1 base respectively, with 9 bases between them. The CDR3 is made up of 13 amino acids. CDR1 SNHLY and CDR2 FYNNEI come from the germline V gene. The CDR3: CASSQSENTEAFF. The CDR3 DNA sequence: TGTGCCAGCAGCCAGTCCGAGAACACTGAAGCTTTCTTT.

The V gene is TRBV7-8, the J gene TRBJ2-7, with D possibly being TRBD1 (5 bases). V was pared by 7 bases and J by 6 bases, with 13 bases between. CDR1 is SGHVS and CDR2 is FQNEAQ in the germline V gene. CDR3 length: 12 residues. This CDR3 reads CASTYFRGEQYF. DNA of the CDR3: TGTGCCAGCACCTACTTTAGGGGCGAGCAGTACTTC.

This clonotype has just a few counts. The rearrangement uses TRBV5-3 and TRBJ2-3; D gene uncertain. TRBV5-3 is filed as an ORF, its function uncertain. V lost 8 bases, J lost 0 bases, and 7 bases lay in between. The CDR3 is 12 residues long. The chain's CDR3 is CASSPSTDTQYF. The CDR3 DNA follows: TGTGCCAGCAGCCCTAGCACAGATACGCAGTATTTT.

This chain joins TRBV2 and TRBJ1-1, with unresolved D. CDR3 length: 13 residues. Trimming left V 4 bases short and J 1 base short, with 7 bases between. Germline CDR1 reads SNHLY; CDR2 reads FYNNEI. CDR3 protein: CASSVLENTEAFF. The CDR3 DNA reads TGTGCCAGCAGTGTCTTGGAGAACACTGAAGCTTTCTTT.

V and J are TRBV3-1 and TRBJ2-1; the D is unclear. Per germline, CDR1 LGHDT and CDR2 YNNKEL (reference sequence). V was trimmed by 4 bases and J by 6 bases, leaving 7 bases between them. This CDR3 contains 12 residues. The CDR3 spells CASSPLSNEQFF. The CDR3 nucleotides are TGTGCCAGCAGCCCCCTGTCCAATGAGCAGTTCTTC.

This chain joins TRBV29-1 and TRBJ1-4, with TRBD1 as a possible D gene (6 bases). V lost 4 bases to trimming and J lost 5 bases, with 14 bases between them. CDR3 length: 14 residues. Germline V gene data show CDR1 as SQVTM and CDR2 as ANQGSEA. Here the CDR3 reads CSVGASGANEKLFF. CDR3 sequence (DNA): TGCAGCGTTGGCGCTTCGGGGGCGAATGAAAAACTGTTTTTT.

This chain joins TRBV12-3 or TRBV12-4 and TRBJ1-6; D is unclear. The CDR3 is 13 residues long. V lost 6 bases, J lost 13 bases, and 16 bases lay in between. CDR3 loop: CASRPNTGSPLHF. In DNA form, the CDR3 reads TGTGCCAGCAGGCCGAATACGGGGAGCCCCCTCCACTTT.

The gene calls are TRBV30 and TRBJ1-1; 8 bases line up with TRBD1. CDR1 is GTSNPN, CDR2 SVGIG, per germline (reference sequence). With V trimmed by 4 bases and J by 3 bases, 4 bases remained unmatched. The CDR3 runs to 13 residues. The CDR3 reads CAWTTGVHTEAFF. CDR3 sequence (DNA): TGTGCCTGGACGACAGGGGTCCACACTGAAGCTTTCTTT.

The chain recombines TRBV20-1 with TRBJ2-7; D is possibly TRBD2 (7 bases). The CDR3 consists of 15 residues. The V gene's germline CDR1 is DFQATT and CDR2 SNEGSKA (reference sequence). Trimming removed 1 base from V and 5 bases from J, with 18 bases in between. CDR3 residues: CSARGLDSGGHEQYF. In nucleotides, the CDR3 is TGCAGTGCTAGAGGCCTGGACTCCGGGGGGCACGAGCAGTACTTC.